This T cell receptor beta chain was observed in a study of T-cell memory formation after mild COVID-19. Study results and limitations: Of the contracting clones, CD4+ ones lay mainly in CM and EM, and CD8+ ones in EMRA. Clones that shrank (day 15 to 85) were balanced CD4/CD8, whereas later expanders leaned CD4+.

TCRdb re-analysed the 5' RACE reads in MiXCR, keeping a single row per CDR3 protein. The profile shows hundreds of thousands of distinct CDR3 sequences, about a sixth of them singletons. This CDR3 has 13 amino acids. In germline, CDR1 is DFQATT, CDR2 SNEGSKA (reference sequence). Trimming pared 1 base from V and 1 base from J, leaving 7 bases between. This clonotype was observed a single time. Its antigen is undetermined. The rearrangement joins TRBV20-1 to TRBJ2-5; D ambiguous. Sequenced material: PBMCs or a T cell subset sorted from them (not recorded which). The TCR originated in a man between 18 and 29 years old who had mild COVID-19 (a few samples of this study predate the infection). Cell type and time point are not known. Here the CDR3 reads CSARGRFQETQYF. The CDR3 DNA is TGCAGTGCTAGAGGGCGGTTCCAAGAGACCCAGTACTTC.